These 27 T cell receptor beta chains came from one sample sequenced in a study of blood T cell repertoires in COVID-19. Using immunoSEQ multiplex PCR, the repertoire was profiled, and TCRdb retains in-frame clones only, with some absent. The sample records 140,000 to 150,000 clones, roughly 90% being singletons. Specimen: PBMCs or T cells enriched from blood (not recorded which). The origin of the receptors is a woman in her 30s with acute COVID-19.

The chain recombines TRBV5-1 with TRBJ2-5, with 9 bases aligning to TRBD1. V dropped 2 bases and J dropped 4; count of bases not matched to a gene: 6. Per the germline V gene, CDR1 is SGHRS and CDR2 is YFSETQ. The CDR3 has 15 amino acids. The CDR3: CASSLQGASVETQYF. CDR3 DNA sequence: TGCGCCAGCAGCTTACAGGGGGCGTCAGTAGAGACCCAGTACTTC.

The chain couples TRBV3-1 (or the pseudogene TRBV3-2) to TRBJ2-6, with a possible D match to TRBD2 (6 bases). The CDR3 spans 21 residues. CDR1 is LGHDT and CDR2 is YNNKEL in the germline V gene (reference sequence). V dropped 0 bases and J dropped 1 base, with 22 bases sitting between them. The CDR3 spells CASSQDIMGPRGGSGANVLTF. For the CDR3, the DNA is TGTGCCAGCAGCCAAGACATTATGGGACCGAGAGGAGGGTCTGGGGCCAACGTCCTGACTTTC.

This rearrangement joins TRBV27 to TRBJ2-1, with D perhaps matching TRBD2 (6 bases). Germline values: CDR1 MNHEY, CDR2 SMNVEV (reference sequence). The CDR3 length is 15 residues. Trimming cost V 2 bases and J 2 bases, with 10 bases left between them. Written as DNA, the CDR3 is TGTGCCAGCAGTTTACGGCGGGATACCTACAATGAGCAGTTCTTC. This encodes CASSLRRDTYNEQFF.

This clone was counted a single time. V usage is TRBV7-2 and J usage is TRBJ2-3; 10 nucleotides match TRBD1. The CDR3 consists of 15 residues. Germline loops: CDR1 SGHTA, CDR2 FQGNSA. V lost 7 bases to trimming and J lost 5 bases; unmatched junction nucleotides: 9. The CDR3 reads CASTRQGAYIDTQYF. CDR3 DNA: TGTGCCAGCACCCGACAGGGGGCGTACATAGATACGCAGTATTTT.

This clone has more than one count but fewer than ten. The V call is TRBV24-1, the J call TRBJ2-3; 9 bases fit TRBD2. After removal of 5 bases from V and 4 bases from J, the junction contained 12 bases not matched to a gene. The CDR3 is 17 amino acids. The V gene's germline CDR1 is KGHDR and CDR2 SFDVKD. The CDR3 DNA sequence: TGTGCCACCAGTGGTCCCATAGCGGGAGCCCCTCCAGATACGCAGTATTTT. It translates to CATSGPIAGAPPDTQYF.

V and J are TRBV5-4 and TRBJ2-2, with TRBD2 matching 12 bases. V was pared by 3 bases and J by 4 bases, with 4 bases of the junction left unmatched. CDR1 is SGHNT and CDR2 is YYREEE in the germline V gene (reference sequence). The CDR3 length is 16 residues. The CDR3 reads CASSSSGRAFTGELFF. CDR3 sequence (DNA): TGTGCCAGCAGCTCTAGCGGGAGGGCCTTCACCGGGGAGCTGTTTTTT.

The chain uses TRBV21-1 and TRBJ2-7; the table calls TRBD1, which could not be checked here. TRBV21-1 is a recognized pseudogene. The CDR3 consists of 17 residues. The CDR3 bases are TGTGCCAGCAGCAATGGCCCCGGGACAGGGAACCCCTACGAGCAGTACTTC. Translating it yields CASSNGPGTGNPYEQYF.

The chain uses TRBV19 and TRBJ1-6, with TRBD1 matching 7 bases. CDR3 length: 13 amino acids. The ends lost 6 bases at V and 7 bases at J; junction bases unmatched: 3. The germline gives CDR1 LNHDA, CDR2 SQIVND (reference sequence). The CDR3 DNA follows: TGTGCCAGTAGAACAGGGGTAAATTCACCCCTCCACTTT. This encodes CASRTGVNSPLHF.

The V and J genes are TRBV4-2 and TRBJ2-1; 10 nucleotides match TRBD2. The CDR3 contains 15 residues. In germline, CDR1 is LGHNA, CDR2 YNFKEQ. The J segment lost 5 bases and the V segment lost 7 bases, leaving 8 bases of the junction unmatched. The CDR3 DNA sequence: TGTGCCAGCACCCTGCGGACTAGCGGAGACAATGAGCAGTTCTTC. As protein: CASTLRTSGDNEQFF.

This chain connects TRBV27 to TRBJ1-6; no reliable D call. V was trimmed by 5 bases and J by 10 bases, leaving 15 bases between them. CDR3 length equals 14 residues. Germline V lookup: CDR1 MNHEY, CDR2 SMNVEV (reference sequence). CDR3 sequence: CASSRGGRASPLHF. DNA of the CDR3: TGTGCCAGCAGTCGGGGTGGACGAGCATCACCCCTCCACTTT.

The rearrangement uses TRBV5-4 and TRBJ1-4, with TRBD1 as a possible D gene (6 bases). Trimming pared 5 bases from V and 8 bases from J, leaving 16 bases between. CDR1 and CDR2 (germline): SGHNT, YYREEE (reference sequence). The CDR3 covers 14 residues. The DNA of the CDR3 is TGTGCCAGCAGACCCGACAGGTTAAACGAAAAACTGTTTTTT. The encoded protein is CASRPDRLNEKLFF.

Written as DNA, the CDR3 is TGTGCCAGCAGTTCCCCGGGGGGGAACACTGAAGCTTTCTTT. It specifies CASSSPGGNTEAFF. This chain links TRBV28 with TRBJ1-1; D is perhaps TRBD1 (5 bases). The CDR3 length is 14 residues. The germline V gene has CDR1 MDHEN and CDR2 SYDVKM. Trimming pared 4 bases from V and 1 base from J, leaving 10 bases between.

This chain uses TRBV28 with TRBJ2-7; 7 nucleotides match TRBD1. This CDR3 comprises 16 residues. The germline V gene has CDR1 MDHEN and CDR2 SYDVKM. V shed 2 bases and J 2 bases; nucleotides not matched to a gene: 9. CDR3 loop: CASSLNTGELAYEQYF. In DNA form, the CDR3 reads TGTGCCAGCAGTTTAAACACAGGGGAGTTAGCCTACGAGCAGTACTTC.

This chain joins TRBV18 and TRBJ1-1; D is possibly TRBD1 (5 bases). CDR3 length: 16 amino acids. Germline assignment: CDR1 KGHSH and CDR2 LQKENI. The germline V and J ends were trimmed by 1 base and 8 bases, with 20 bases remaining between them. The CDR3 coding sequence is TGTGCCAGCTCACCACAGGACACCCCGCTGCTTGTCGAAGCTTTCTTT. Its protein product is CASSPQDTPLLVEAFF.

The J gene is TRBJ2-5, the V gene TRBV7-9; no clear D gene. The CDR3 is 14 residues long. From germline, CDR1 is SEHNR and CDR2 FQNEAQ (reference sequence). V was clipped by 1 base and J by 4 bases, with 10 bases between them. The CDR3 loop is CASSLGWAPETQYF. DNA for the CDR3: TGTGCCAGCAGCTTAGGGTGGGCACCAGAGACCCAGTACTTC.

Concerning this clone itself: The sample holds other DNA sequences that translate to the same CDR3. The chain couples TRBV2 to TRBJ1-1; D is possibly TRBD1 (5 bases). CDR3 length: 13 residues. Deletions cut 4 bases from V and 5 bases from J, with 11 bases between. The V gene's germline CDR1 is SNHLY and CDR2 FYNNEI. The CDR3 nucleotides are TGTGCCAGCAGTGTGGGGGGAAGGACTGAAGCTTTCTTT. Translation: CASSVGGRTEAFF.

The rearrangement joins TRBV11-3 to TRBJ1-1, with D unclear. The CDR3 contains 13 residues. Trimming took 5 bases from V and 3 from J, leaving 10 bases between them. CDR1 SGHNT and CDR2 YENEEA come from the germline V gene. The CDR3 DNA reads as TGTGCCAGCAGCCCGCGGCCGGACACTGAAGCTTTCTTT. Its translation: CASSPRPDTEAFF. Variable domain in full (rest from reference TRBV11-3 and TRBJ1-1): EAGVVQSPRYKIIEKKQPVAFWCNPISGHNTLYWYLQNLGQGPELLIRYENEEAVDDSQLPKDRFSAERLKGVDSTLKIQPAELGDSAVYLCASSPRPDTEAFFGQGTRLTVV.

This rearrangement joins TRBV30 to TRBJ2-7; TRBD1 matches 7 bases. CDR3 size: 15 residues. The germline V gene has CDR1 GTSNPN and CDR2 SVGIG (reference sequence). V was clipped by 3 bases and J by 2 bases; unmatched bases: 10. CDR3 in amino acids: CAWSRPGTATYEQYF. CDR3 DNA: TGTGCCTGGAGCCGTCCTGGGACAGCCACCTACGAGCAGTACTTC.

V and J are TRBV30 and TRBJ1-6, with D maybe TRBD1 (5 bases). Trimming cost V 2 bases and J 10 bases, with 15 bases left between them. The V gene's germline CDR1 is GTSNPN and CDR2 SVGIG (reference sequence). The CDR3 totals 14 residues. CDR3 residues: CAWSKGGHLSPLHF. For the CDR3, the DNA is TGTGCCTGGAGTAAGGGAGGACATCTATCACCCCTCCACTTT.

The chain joins TRBV19 to TRBJ1-4; 7 bases agree with TRBD1. This CDR3 contains 17 residues. Germline CDR1 reads LNHDA; CDR2 reads SQIVND (reference sequence). Trimming took 8 bases from V and 5 from J; bases not matched to a gene: 17. The DNA of the CDR3 is TGTGCCAGTCCACACCCTCTAACTCGGGGACAGAATGAAAAACTGTTTTTT. This codes for CASPHPLTRGQNEKLFF.

V gene TRBV5-5 combines with J gene TRBJ1-5, with unresolved D. Looked up from germline, CDR1 is SGHKS and CDR2 is YYEKEE (reference sequence). CDR3 size: 15 residues. Trimming stripped 0 bases from V and 0 bases from J, with 7 bases between. The CDR3 DNA is TGTGCCAGCAGCTTGGCGGGAATTAGCAATCAGCCCCAGCATTTT. It yields the protein CASSLAGISNQPQHF.

The V call is TRBV27, the J call TRBJ2-7, with D hard to call. The CDR3 is 16 amino acids. Germline V gene sequence: CDR1 MNHEY, CDR2 SMNVEV (reference sequence). Trimming removed 2 bases at V and 2 bases at J, with 16 bases between. The CDR3 protein is CASSLGPQPEPYEQYF. The CDR3 nucleotides are TGTGCCAGCAGTTTAGGTCCGCAGCCGGAGCCCTACGAGCAGTACTTC.

The V and J genes are TRBV19 and TRBJ2-1; 10 nucleotides line up with TRBD2. Trimming removed 1 base from V and 8 bases from J; junction bases left unmatched: 5. The CDR3 is 15 amino acids. Germline V gene data show CDR1 as LNHDA and CDR2 as SQIVND (reference sequence). The CDR3: CASSIGAGGFYEQFF. The CDR3, as DNA: TGTGCCAGTAGTATAGGAGCGGGAGGGTTTTATGAGCAGTTCTTC.

V gene TRBV6-2 or TRBV6-3 combines with J gene TRBJ1-1; the match to TRBD1 covers 7 bases. The CDR3 consists of 13 residues. Germline V gene sequence: CDR1 MNHEY, CDR2 SVGEGT. The V and J ends lost 4 bases and 4 bases, in that order; junction bases with no gene match: 3. The CDR3 DNA reads TGTGCCAGCAGTTCGACAGGGAGCACTGAAGCTTTCTTT. It yields the protein CASSSTGSTEAFF.

The CDR3 coding sequence is TGTGCCAGCAGTTTTCCCGCAGGTATCTACTCTGGAAACACCATATATTTT. Translation: CASSFPAGIYSGNTIYF. The J gene is TRBJ1-3, the V gene TRBV28; D is ambiguous. CDR1 is MDHEN and CDR2 is SYDVKM in the germline V gene. The CDR3 extends over 17 amino acids. V shed 3 bases and J shed 0 bases, with 15 bases lying between them.

V usage is TRBV28 and J usage is TRBJ2-5; possible D gene TRBD1, 6 bases. Germline lookup yields CDR1 MDHEN and CDR2 SYDVKM. V shed 4 bases and J shed 0 bases, with 15 bases lying between them. The CDR3 runs 16 residues. The CDR3 DNA sequence: TGTGCCAGCAGTTCAACCCGGACAGCAAACCAAGAGACCCAGTACTTC. This gives the protein CASSSTRTANQETQYF.

The J gene is TRBJ2-7, the V gene TRBV19; D may be TRBD1 (5 bases). The CDR3 is made up of 14 amino acids. Per the germline V gene, CDR1 is LNHDA and CDR2 is SQIVND (reference sequence). V was trimmed by 6 bases and J by 0 bases, leaving 12 bases between them. The CDR3 region has the DNA TGTGCCAGTAGGCCCAGGGATAGCTCCTACGAGCAGTACTTC. Translating gives CASRPRDSSYEQYF.